One sample yielded the 20 T cell receptor beta chains listed below, sequenced in a study of metastatic and nonmetastatic thyroid tumors. TCRdb reprocessed the PCR reads via MiXCR. The sample lists 50,000 or so clones, 22% seen once, with over 3% in the top ten. Patients were all untreated before their thyroid surgery. The specimen sequenced was blood. All receptors come from a male donor with papillary thyroid cancer or a benign thyroid nodule (not recorded which). Some clones in this sample may be carry-over from other donors' samples.

This clone has more than one count but fewer than ten. The chain has TRBV27 and TRBJ2-7, with TRBD2 matching over 10 bases. With 5 bases clipped from V and 4 bases from J, the junction kept 5 bases outside the gene matches. This CDR3 contains 14 residues. The germline V gene encodes CDR1 MNHEY and CDR2 SMNVEV (reference sequence). The DNA for the CDR3 is TGTGCCAGCAGTGAAGCGGGGGGGCAATACGAGCAGTACTTC. This codes for CASSEAGGQYEQYF.

This clone was observed at least ten times. This chain uses TRBV11-2 with TRBJ1-5; 7 positions agree with TRBD1. Trimming removed 0 bases from V and 6 bases from J; junction bases left unmatched: 5. The length of the CDR3 is 15 residues. Germline V gives CDR1 SGHAT, CDR2 FQNNGV. The CDR3 DNA reads TGTGCCAGCAGCTTAGAGGCAGGGGGGCGTCAGCCCCAGCATTTT. It translates to CASSLEAGGRQPQHF.

A few counts support this clone. It may be a read error: a sequence one base away is much more abundant. J is TRBJ2-6 and V is TRBV6-1; 11 bases are shared with TRBD1. From germline, CDR1 is MNHNS and CDR2 SASEGT. After removal of 5 bases from V and 8 bases from J, the junction contained 8 bases not matched to a gene. This CDR3 comprises 16 residues. DNA for the CDR3: TGTGCCAGCAGTAGGGGACAGGGGGAGGGGTCCAACGTCCTGACTTTC. This sequence encodes CASSRGQGEGSNVLTF.

In its sample, this clone was seen many times. The chain links TRBV7-9 to TRBJ2-7; D is unclear. The CDR3 has 13 residues. CDR1 and CDR2 (germline): SEHNR, FQNEAQ (reference sequence). Trimming shortened V by 3 bases and J by 2 bases, and 8 bases separated the two germline ends. The CDR3 is CASSLASTYEQYF. CDR3 sequence (DNA): TGTGCCAGCAGCTTGGCCAGCACCTACGAGCAGTACTTC.

This clone was counted ten times or more. The chain employs TRBV30 and TRBJ2-5; 9 bases are a match to TRBD2. This CDR3 comprises 15 residues. Trimming cost V 3 bases and J 4 bases; bases outside gene matches: 9. The germline CDR1 and CDR2 sequences are GTSNPN and SVGIG (reference sequence). CDR3 sequence (DNA): TGTGCCTGGAGCCGTGGGCTAGCGGGATCAGAGACCCAGTACTTC. It yields the protein CAWSRGLAGSETQYF. The whole variable domain, filled in from reference TRBV30 and TRBJ2-5, reads SQTIHQWPATLVQPVGSPLSLECTVEGTSNPNLYWYRQAAGRGLQLLFYSVGIGQISSEVPQNLSASRPQDRQFILSSKKLLLSDSGFYLCAWSRGLAGSETQYFGPGTRLLVL.

This clone was picked up many times. The chain recombines TRBV4-1 with TRBJ2-3, with 11 bases matching TRBD2. Germline V gene sequence: CDR1 MGHRA, CDR2 YSYEKL. V trimming: 4 bases; J trimming: 6 bases; junction bases outside the gene matches: 6. The CDR3 covers 15 residues. CDR3 region: CASSRTSGGGDTQYF. The CDR3 nucleotides are TGCGCCAGCAGCCGAACTAGCGGGGGAGGGGATACGCAGTATTTT.

In its sample, this clone was seen a few times. This sequence joins TRBV12-3 or TRBV12-4 and TRBJ2-2, with D perhaps TRBD1 (6 bases). V was clipped by 4 bases and J by 5 bases, with 14 bases between them. The CDR3 has 15 residues. The CDR3 DNA sequence: TGTGCCAGCAGTTACCCCGGGACACCAACCGGGGAGCTGTTTTTT. Protein sequence: CASSYPGTPTGELFF.

This clone was observed at least ten times. The rearrangement joins TRBV20-1 to TRBJ2-7; 7 bases match TRBD2. Trimming took 0 bases from V and 3 from J; bases not matched to a gene: 14. Germline loops: CDR1 DFQATT, CDR2 SNEGSKA (reference sequence). The CDR3 is made up of 17 amino acids. The CDR3 here is CSARDYLQEAGDYEQYF. DNA of the CDR3: TGCAGTGCTAGAGATTACCTACAAGAGGCGGGGGACTACGAGCAGTACTTC.

In the case of this clone: Its ends do not fully match the called genes, so a read error is possible. The V and J genes are TRBV6-1 and TRBJ2-5, with D perhaps assigned TRBD1 or TRBD2 (6 bases each). There are 16 residues in the CDR3. Germline V gene data show CDR1 as MNHNS and CDR2 as SASEGT. CDR3 in amino acids: CASSEKRPRRGETQYF. Here the CDR3 DNA reads TGTGCCAGCAGCGAAAAACGCCCCAGGAGGGGGGAGACACAGTACTTC.

In this sample, this clone turned up a few times. The chain is built from TRBV20-1 and TRBJ2-1; maybe TRBD1 (5 bases). The CDR3 loop spans 18 amino acids. V lost 6 bases, J lost 3 bases, and 27 bases lay in between. In germline, CDR1 is DFQATT, CDR2 SNEGSKA (reference sequence). CDR3 loop: CSAPYKGRDSPRYNEQFF. The CDR3 bases are TGCAGTGCCCCTTACAAGGGTCGAGACAGCCCTCGCTACAATGAGCAGTTCTTC.

This clone has at least ten counts. The chain is built from TRBV2 and TRBJ2-5; D ambiguous. This CDR3 has 13 amino acids. Trimming cost V 4 bases and J 4 bases, with 10 bases left between them. Germline CDR1 reads SNHLY; CDR2 reads FYNNEI. The CDR3: CASSAPLRETQYF. The CDR3 bases are TGTGCCAGCAGTGCTCCGCTACGAGAGACCCAGTACTTC.

This clone was counted at least ten times. The gene calls are TRBV10-1 and TRBJ2-7; 8 bases agree with TRBD2. Germline V gene lookup returns CDR1 WNHNN and CDR2 SYGVQD (reference sequence). The CDR3 has 13 amino acids. The V segment lost 6 bases and the J segment 5 bases; nucleotides outside the gene matches: 6. Written as DNA, the CDR3 is TGCGCCAGCAGCCCGGGGGGGTGGAACGAGCAGTACTTC. Residues: CASSPGGWNEQYF.

This clone appeared many times. This chain links TRBV6-1 with TRBJ2-5; the D call may be TRBD1 or TRBD2 (5 bases each). CDR3 length: 15 amino acids. Trimming left V 6 bases short and J 2 bases short, with 16 bases between. Germline CDR1 is MNHNS and CDR2 is SASEGT. CDR3 loop: CASSILDEGQETQYF. DNA for the CDR3: TGTGCCAGCAGCATACTAGACGAGGGGCAAGAGACCCAGTACTTC.

This clone was observed many times. The chain has TRBV6-2 or TRBV6-3 and TRBJ2-7; weak D call: TRBD2 (7 bases). The CDR3 contains 15 residues. The germline V gene has CDR1 MNHEY and CDR2 SVGEGT. Trimming stripped 4 bases from V and 1 base from J, with 14 bases between. The CDR3: CASSSKGGGSYEQYF. CDR3 nucleotides: TGTGCCAGCAGTTCCAAAGGGGGGGGGTCCTACGAGCAGTACTTC.

For this clone: The junction does not match germline at one end; this may be a read error. This sequence joins TRBV20-1 and TRBJ1-6; the match to TRBD1 covers 8 bases. The CDR3 runs 15 residues. The germline gives CDR1 DFQATT, CDR2 SNEGSKA (reference sequence). This CDR3 is CSARPPDRDSSPPHF. As DNA, the CDR3 is TGCAGTGCTAGACCTCCGGACAGGGACAGTTCACCCCCCCACTTT.

The chain uses TRBV19 and TRBJ2-2, with 7 bases identical to TRBD2. Germline V lookup: CDR1 LNHDA, CDR2 SQIVND (reference sequence). The CDR3 is made up of 13 amino acids. The junction had 4 bases not matched to a gene; V was cut back by 7 bases and J by 5 bases. The CDR3 DNA reads TGTGCCAGTACCCCCGGGGGGACCGGGGAGCTGTTTTTT. Amino acids: CASTPGGTGELFF.

Many counts were recorded for this clone. The chain is built from TRBV5-1 and TRBJ2-6; D call uncertain. This CDR3 has 13 residues. From germline, CDR1 is SGHRS and CDR2 YFSETQ. Trimming took off 0 bases at V and 5 bases at J, with 3 bases between the two ends. The CDR3 sequence is CASSLDRANVLTF. The CDR3 nucleotides read TGCGCCAGCAGCTTGGACAGGGCCAACGTCCTGACTTTC.

A word on this clone: Because it lacks the conserved phenylalanine or tryptophan at the end, this CDR3 is likely a read error. The V call is TRBV5-1, the J call TRBJ1-5; perhaps TRBD1 as D (5 bases). This CDR3 is built from 14 residues. Germline V CDR1 and CDR2: SGHRS, YFSETQ. Trimming removed 0 bases from V and 5 bases from J, with 9 bases in between. Here the CDR3 reads CASSLAGCDQPQHL. The DNA for the CDR3 is TGCGCCAGCAGCTTGGCAGGGTGCGATCAGCCCCAGCATCTT.

This clone was counted ten times or more. The CDR3 is CASSFDANTIYF. Written as DNA, the CDR3 is TGTGCCAGCAGCTTTGATGCCAACACCATATATTTT. The chain links TRBV5-4 to TRBJ1-3; D gene ambiguous. Germline CDR1 reads SGHNT; CDR2 reads YYREEE (reference sequence). The V end was cut by 2 bases, the J end by 7 bases, with 7 bases between. CDR3 length: 12 amino acids.

The chain employs TRBV7-3 and TRBJ2-1, with D perhaps given as TRBD1 or TRBD2 (6 bases each). In germline, CDR1 is SGHTA, CDR2 FQGTGA. The CDR3 contains 16 residues. Trimming stripped 3 bases from V and 3 bases from J, with 15 bases between. Here the CDR3 DNA reads TGTGCCAGCAGCTTGGGTGCGGGGACACTCTACAATGAGCAGTTCTTC. Translation gives CASSLGAGTLYNEQFF.